Below, 4 T cell receptor beta chains from the same sample are listed, as sequenced in a study of T cell changes during pregnancy in multiple sclerosis. TCRdb's table, derived via immunoSEQ multiplex PCR, lists solely in-frame clones and lacks some. This table has some 85,000 clones, over 85% appearing once. This material consisted of peripheral blood, taken in the second trimester of pregnancy. The source is a female donor in good health, enrolled as a control in a pregnancy study.

The chain couples TRBV25-1 to TRBJ2-5; D is unclear. V lost 3 bases, J lost 4 bases, and 6 bases lay in between. The CDR3 runs to 12 residues. CDR1 is MGHDK and CDR2 is SYGVNS in the germline V gene. The CDR3 spells CASSEYGETQYF. The CDR3 DNA reads as TGTGCCAGCAGTGAGTACGGAGAGACCCAGTACTTC.

As for this clone: In the same sample, other DNA sequences code for this CDR3. The chain employs TRBV7-2 and TRBJ1-1; a possible D gene is TRBD1 (5 bases). The CDR3 runs 14 residues. Germline CDR1 SGHTA, CDR2 FQGNSA. Trimming removed 1 base from V and 0 bases from J, with 6 bases in between. CDR3 DNA sequence: TGTGCCAGCAGCTTAGGACAGATGAACACTGAAGCTTTCTTT. Encoded protein: CASSLGQMNTEAFF.

The J gene is TRBJ2-7, the V gene TRBV7-9; D is perhaps TRBD2 (6 bases). This CDR3 comprises 13 residues. V was cut by 1 base and J by 3 bases, with 7 bases left in between. Per the germline V gene, CDR1 is SEHNR and CDR2 is FQNEAQ (reference sequence). CDR3 in amino acids: CASSLGRGYEQYF. The CDR3 DNA is TGTGCCAGCAGCTTAGGGAGGGGCTACGAGCAGTACTTC.

This clone was found once. The chain joins TRBV4-2 to TRBJ1-2, with TRBD1 matching over 9 bases. The CDR3 has 17 amino acids. CDR1 is LGHNA, CDR2 YNFKEQ, per germline. Trimming took 0 bases from V and 0 from J; bases not matched to a gene: 5. In DNA form, the CDR3 reads TGTGCCAGCAGCCAAGACGGGACAGGGTTAGCTAACTATGGCTACACCTTC. Translating it yields CASSQDGTGLANYGYTF.